One and the same sample provided the 4 T cell receptor beta chains below, sequenced in a study of T cell clusters in autoimmune cytopenias. One tube held mixed TRB-A and TRB-B primer pools for touch-down PCR. One entry per CDR3 protein, without DNA, is what TCRdb gives after re-calling the multiplex PCR reads. This sample's table reports about 4,800 distinct CDR3 sequences. Some 38,000 genome equivalents of blood DNA were amplified for TRB. Sequenced: peripheral blood. These receptors were collected from a human donor with an autoimmune cytopenia or autoimmune hepatitis (not recorded which).

By frequency, this clonotype registers medium-sized. V gene TRBV7-2 combines with J gene TRBJ2-5; TCRdb indicates TRBD1, and absent DNA this call remains unverified. Germline V lookup: CDR1 SGHTA, CDR2 FQGNSA. CDR3 length: 16 residues. Here the CDR3 reads CASSSNRDRGRETQYF.

This clonotype is called medium-sized based on its frequency. J is TRBJ1-3 and V is TRBV6-5; without DNA, the TCRdb call of TRBD1 cannot be checked. The CDR3 totals 16 residues. CDR1 and CDR2 from the germline V gene are MNHEY and SVGAGI. CDR3 loop: CASSWSQGATGNTIYF.

Considering frequency, this clonotype is medium-sized (0.01 to 0.1%). The chain joins TRBV7-2 to TRBJ2-3. The CDR3 contains 17 residues. Germline CDR1 SGHTA, CDR2 FQGNSA. The CDR3 loop reads CASSTSGWYSSTDTQYF.

This clonotype shows up as medium-sized by frequency. This sequence joins TRBV20-1 and TRBJ2-3; the TCRdb call, TRBD2, lacks DNA for checking. Germline values: CDR1 DFQATT, CDR2 SNEGSKA (reference sequence). This CDR3 comprises 13 residues. CDR3 in amino acids: CSANSGSADTQYF.